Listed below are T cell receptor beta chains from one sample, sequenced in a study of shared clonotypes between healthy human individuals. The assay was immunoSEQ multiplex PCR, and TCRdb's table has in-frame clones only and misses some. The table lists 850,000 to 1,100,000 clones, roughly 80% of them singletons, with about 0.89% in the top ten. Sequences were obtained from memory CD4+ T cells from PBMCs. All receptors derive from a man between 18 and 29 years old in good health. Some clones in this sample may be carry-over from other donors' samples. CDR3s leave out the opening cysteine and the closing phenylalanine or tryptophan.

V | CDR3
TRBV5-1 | ASSLGGDTQY
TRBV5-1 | ASSLDGLLSTDTQY
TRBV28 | ASSFITGEQY
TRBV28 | ATVGGARNARTDTQY
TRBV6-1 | TSSDGPRIIVDETQY
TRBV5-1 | ASSSTGTGGLSTEAF
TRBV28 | ASNLDRTSPLREQY
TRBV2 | ANTLRGLSTDTQY
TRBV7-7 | ASSPRTSGRDTQY
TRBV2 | ASATVGELF
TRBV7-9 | ASRPNRGGADTQY
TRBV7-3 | ASSLDRDTEAF
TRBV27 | ARPSGPSSGANVLT
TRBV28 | ASSLVDRLNIQY
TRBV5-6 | ASSGGGGNQPQH
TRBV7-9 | ASSLGDPNPHEQY
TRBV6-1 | ASSEYRERVLDTEAF
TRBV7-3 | ASSLSHFGTDPTGELF
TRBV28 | ASSGSRGYGYT
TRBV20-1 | SESRETQY
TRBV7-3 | ASSLIGGPSTDTQY
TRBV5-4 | ASSWGQVNAEAF
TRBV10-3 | AISVNLGQGERYGYT
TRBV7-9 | ASSLRPGRAVGTGELF
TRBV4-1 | ASSPSGTEAWY
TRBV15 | ATSSYSNQPQH
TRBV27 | ASSLAGAFIREQF
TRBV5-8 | ASSFSTAVSTQY
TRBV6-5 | ASSYIAREYYNEQF
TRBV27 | ASSLLDRGPTRGYGYT
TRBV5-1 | ASSSGQALTGELF
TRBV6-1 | ASSLPQGLINEQF
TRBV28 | ASHRDRGQPQH
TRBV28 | ASSSTTSGRSRSGRDTQY
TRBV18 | ASSPIGPGQGSTGELF
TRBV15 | ATSGDRYEQY
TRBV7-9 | ASGKQGNSYEQY
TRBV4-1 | ASSQSTANTGELF
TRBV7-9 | ASSLGIAGKSYEQY
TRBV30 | AWSVTLGAF
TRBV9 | ASSVEGRRGGLAGAYNEQF
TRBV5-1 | ASRSTGSDGEQY
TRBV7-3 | ASRPPSGNTIY
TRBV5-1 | ASSFTGYQETQY
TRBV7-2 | ASSLWSSYEQY
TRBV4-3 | ASSQDLDSQRTQY
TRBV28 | ASSLGGWEKLF
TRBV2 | ASSYRLSGEETQY
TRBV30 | AWSVRGRSEKLF
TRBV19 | ASSPQGSPQPQH
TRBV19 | ASSPRDIGYEQY
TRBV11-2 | ASSAAGGQYEQY
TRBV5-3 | ARSLAVIQGVRTYEQY
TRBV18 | ASSPGTGGNQPQH
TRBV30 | AWIIWGNTEAF
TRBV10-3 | AISEGQTNEQF
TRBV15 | ATSKRGGGQETQY
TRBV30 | AWRRLAGGSGELF